The 14 T cell receptor beta chains below come from one sample, sequenced in a study of T cells after yellow fever vaccination. TCRdb analysed the 5' RACE reads with MiXCR anew, one entry per CDR3 protein. The sample has 250,000 to 400,000 distinct CDR3 sequences; over 3.5% are singletons. Sequences were derived from PBMCs, sampled 5 days after the yellow fever booster vaccination. Receptors were obtained from a man aged 18 to 30 who received the YFV17D yellow fever vaccine.

A few counts support this clonotype. The rearrangement joins TRBV20-1 to TRBJ2-2; maybe TRBD2 (7 bases). Germline values: CDR1 DFQATT, CDR2 SNEGSKA (reference sequence). V lost 3 bases to trimming and J lost 1 base, with 12 bases between them. CDR3 length: 15 residues. Here the CDR3 DNA reads TGCAGTGCTAGTTGGCGGGGGCAGAACACCGGGGAGCTGTTTTTT. Encoded protein: CSASWRGQNTGELFF.

This clonotype was counted many times. The chain employs TRBV5-6 and TRBJ1-2; D remains unclear. Trimming shortened V by 6 bases and J by 7 bases, and 13 bases separated the two germline ends. CDR1 is SGHDT, CDR2 YYEEEE, per germline. The CDR3 loop spans 12 amino acids. The CDR3 region has the DNA TGTGCCAGCAAAGGTCTTTGGAGTGGCTACACCTTC. Translation gives CASKGLWSGYTF. Looking up the rest from reference TRBV5-6 and TRBJ1-2 gives the full variable domain: DAGVTQSPTHLIKTRGQQVTLRCSPKSGHDTVSWYQQALGQGPQFIFQYYEEEERQRGNFPDRFSGHQFPNYSSELNVNALLLGDSALYLCASKGLWSGYTFGSGTRLTVV.

This clonotype has at least ten counts. In DNA, the CDR3 is TGTGCCAGCAGCAAGGGATTTGAGCAGTTCTTC. This sequence encodes CASSKGFEQFF. J is TRBJ2-1 and V is TRBV12-3 or TRBV12-4, with D unclear. V was trimmed by 6 bases and J by 9 bases, leaving 9 bases between them. CDR3 length: 11 residues.

This clonotype was observed a handful of times. V gene TRBV12-3 or TRBV12-4 combines with J gene TRBJ1-1; 9 bases agree with TRBD1. The trim removed 5 bases at V and 2 bases at J, leaving 3 bases unmatched. CDR3 length: 14 residues. CDR3 sequence reads: CASSRDRVNTEAFF. CDR3 DNA: TGTGCCAGCAGTAGGGACAGGGTAAACACTGAAGCTTTCTTT.

The chain combines TRBV9 with TRBJ2-3; possibly TRBD1 or TRBD2 for D (5 bases each). V was cut by 4 bases and J by 1 base, with 13 bases left in between. The length of the CDR3 is 15 residues. Germline-derived CDR1 and CDR2 are SGDLS and YYNGEE. CDR3 nucleotide sequence: TGTGCCAGCAGCCCCCCCGGGGCCGGCACAGATACGCAGTATTTT. Its protein is CASSPPGAGTDTQYF.

The chain has TRBV20-1 and TRBJ2-5; D may match TRBD1 or TRBD2 (5 bases each). The length of the CDR3 is 12 residues. The germline CDR1 and CDR2 sequences are DFQATT and SNEGSKA (reference sequence). The CDR3 loop reads CSGLTAQETQYF. CDR3 nucleotide sequence: TGCAGCGGACTGACAGCCCAAGAGACCCAGTACTTC.

As regards this clonotype: A read error may produce the germline difference seen at one junction end. The rearrangement uses TRBV18 and TRBJ1-4; perhaps TRBD1 as D (6 bases). Germline V gene lookup returns CDR1 KGHSH and CDR2 LQKENI. The CDR3 totals 14 residues. The CDR3 loop reads CASSSGGTNEKMFF. The CDR3 DNA follows: TGTGCCAGCTCGAGTGGGGGCACTAATGAAAAAATGTTTTTT.

This chain connects TRBV10-3 to TRBJ2-5; D not resolved. Per germline, CDR1 ENHRY and CDR2 SYGVKD. The CDR3 has 13 amino acids. V shed 2 bases and J shed 5 bases, with 9 bases lying between them. The CDR3 DNA is TGTGCCATCAGTGAGGAAGGGATGGAGACCCAGTACTTC. Translating it yields CAISEEGMETQYF.

This clonotype was counted many times. J is TRBJ2-1 and V is TRBV7-9; D is ambiguous. Per the germline V gene, CDR1 is SEHNR and CDR2 is FQNEAQ (reference sequence). The CDR3 totals 14 residues. Trimming shortened V by 7 bases and J by 5 bases, and 15 bases separated the two germline ends. CDR3 residues: CASIRSGGNNEQFF. For the CDR3, the DNA is TGTGCCAGCATTCGAAGTGGCGGAAACAATGAGCAGTTCTTC.

There are a few counts of this clonotype. The rearrangement links TRBV7-9 to TRBJ1-2; D possibly corresponds to TRBD1 (5 bases). Per germline, CDR1 SEHNR and CDR2 FQNEAQ (reference sequence). Trimming left V 5 bases short and J 8 bases short, with 12 bases between. The CDR3 covers 12 residues. As DNA, the CDR3 is TGTGCCAGCAGCCCGCAGGGTTGGGGCTACACCTTC. Protein sequence: CASSPQGWGYTF.

The CDR3 DNA reads as TGCGCCAGCAGCCAAGATGTTACAGGGCATGGAGCTTTCTTT. Translation gives CASSQDVTGHGAFF. The J gene is TRBJ1-1, the V gene TRBV4-1; tentatively, D is TRBD1 (6 bases). With 0 bases removed from V and 10 bases from J, the gap between germline ends came to 15 bases. Germline assignment: CDR1 MGHRA and CDR2 YSYEKL. The length of the CDR3 is 14 residues.

This clonotype was detected ten times or more. The chain recombines TRBV27 with TRBJ1-5; no firm D call. This CDR3 is built from 15 residues. Looked up from germline, CDR1 is MNHEY and CDR2 is SMNVEV (reference sequence). Trimming stripped 6 bases from V and 4 bases from J, with 16 bases between. This chain's CDR3 is CASRPRRQFNQPQHF. The CDR3 DNA is TGTGCCAGCAGACCTCGCCGCCAGTTTAATCAGCCCCAGCATTTT.

This clonotype occurred many times. The rearrangement links TRBV27 to TRBJ2-4; 11 nucleotides match TRBD1. Losses at the gene ends were 8 bases for V and 6 bases for J; bases not matched to a gene: 3. Germline V gives CDR1 MNHEY, CDR2 SMNVEV (reference sequence). CDR3 length: 13 amino acids. CDR3 protein: CASRGQGGNIQYF. CDR3 in DNA: TGTGCCAGCCGGGGACAGGGGGGAAACATTCAGTACTTC.

The rearrangement uses TRBV4-1 and TRBJ1-1; D unclear. CDR1 is MGHRA and CDR2 is YSYEKL in the germline V gene. V was trimmed by 2 bases and J by 3 bases, leaving 13 bases between them. This CDR3 region has 15 residues. In DNA form, the CDR3 reads TGCGCCAGCAGCCAACTCGACCGCCGGGACACTGAAGCTTTCTTT. This translates into CASSQLDRRDTEAFF.